A selection of T cell receptor beta chains follows, all from one sample in a study of blood T cells in healthy people across ages. One entry per CDR3 protein, called by TCRdb with MiXCR from the 5' RACE reads. The sample has under 1 million distinct CDR3 sequences, approximately 48% seen once. Sequenced material: blood. These receptor sequences come from a man aged 55 to 70 in good health. The CDR3 runs from the conserved cysteine through the conserved F or W. A D gene is named only where the DNA matches it firmly. Expanded clones are given a class, and other clones once, few, many or no size at all.

TRBV9	-	once	TRBJ2-1	CAGSVVDGSYNEQFF	TGTGCCGGCAGCGTAGTCGATGGCTCCTACAATGAGCAGTTCTTC
TRBV6-2/TRBV6-3	TRBD1	few	TRBJ2-7	CASTRDRVYEQYF	TGTGCCAGCACCCGGGACAGGGTGTACGAGCAGTACTTC
TRBV6-5	-	few	TRBJ1-2	CASRAHRDWRYTF	TGTGCCAGCAGGGCGCACAGGGATTGGCGCTACACCTTC
TRBV7-2	-	-	TRBJ1-4	CASSLRSDEKLFF	TGTGCCAGCAGCTTACGATCGGATGAAAAACTGTTTTTT
TRBV4-3	TRBD2	-	TRBJ2-1	CASSQRGGGNDEQFF	TGCGCCAGCAGCCAGCGGGGGGGAGGAAATGATGAGCAGTTCTTC
TRBV18	-	-	TRBJ1-1	CASSITTGTEAFF	TGTGCCAGCTCAATTACTACCGGGACCGAAGCTTTCTTT
TRBV10-3	-	few	TRBJ2-3	CAISESEGLSTDTQYF	TGTGCCATCAGTGAGTCAGAGGGGCTCTCCACAGATACGCAGTATTTT
TRBV7-8	TRBD1	many	TRBJ1-1	CASGQGGTEAFF	TGTGCCAGCGGACAGGGTGGCACTGAAGCTTTCTTT
TRBV4-1	-	-	TRBJ2-3	CASSQGARAGDTQYF	TGCGCCAGCAGCCAAGGGGCTAGAGCTGGTGATACGCAGTATTTT
TRBV2	TRBD2	-	TRBJ2-1	CASKRDSYNEQFF	TGTGCCAGCAAGCGGGACTCCTACAATGAGCAGTTCTTC
TRBV11-2	-	few	TRBJ2-1	CASSLPMTKGGNEQFF	TGTGCCAGCAGCTTACCTATGACTAAAGGAGGCAATGAGCAGTTCTTC
TRBV29-1	TRBD1	few	TRBJ2-3	CSALGGQGTDTQYF	TGCAGCGCCCTGGGTGGACAGGGCACAGATACGCAGTATTTT
TRBV6-5	TRBD2	-	TRBJ2-7	CASRIGLAAYEQYF	TGTGCCAGCAGAATCGGACTAGCGGCCTACGAGCAGTACTTC
TRBV27	TRBD2	-	TRBJ2-1	CASSTRLAGVWNEQFF	TGTGCCAGCAGTACCCGACTAGCGGGCGTCTGGAATGAGCAGTTCTTC
TRBV24-1	-	-	TRBJ2-2	CATSDSGHRTGELFF	TGTGCCACCAGTGATTCGGGACACCGCACCGGGGAGCTGTTTTTT
TRBV5-4	-	-	TRBJ1-1	CASSSLSSTTEAFF	TGTGCCAGCAGCTCCCTATCGAGCACCACTGAAGCTTTCTTT
TRBV13	-	few	TRBJ1-2	CASLRGYTF	TGTGCCAGCCTCCGCGGCTACACCTTC
TRBV7-2	TRBD1	-	TRBJ1-5	CASSLAVAGGQPQHF	TGTGCCAGCAGCTTAGCGGTCGCAGGGGGACAGCCCCAGCATTTT
TRBV20-1	-	-	TRBJ2-1	CRATHNEQFF	TGCAGGGCTACGCACAATGAGCAGTTCTTC
TRBV4-1	-	-	TRBJ2-7	CASSQDAPGPYEQYF	TGCGCCAGCAGCCAAGATGCCCCCGGGCCCTACGAGCAGTACTTC
TRBV5-4	-	-	TRBJ2-1	CASSIKGGAYNEQFF	TGTGCCAGCAGCATTAAAGGGGGGGCCTACAATGAGCAGTTCTTC
TRBV24-1	-	few	TRBJ2-1	CATSDLPSRSGNEQFF	TGTGCCACCAGTGATTTGCCTTCCAGGTCTGGCAATGAGCAGTTCTTC